This T cell receptor (beta chain) was retrieved from a study of T-cell reconstitution after alpha-beta-depleted transplantation in children. This CDR3 has 16 amino acids. Germline trimming cut 0 bases from V and 3 bases from J; bases unmatched to any gene: 7. In germline, CDR1 is LNHNV, CDR2 YYDKDF (reference sequence). This clonotype was detected only a few times. Its antigen is not known. Study-wide findings and caveats: Reportedly, only several hundred clones from non-depleted graft cells drove alpha-beta T-cell counts at about two months. Most T-cell counts and diversity one year after the transplant came from T cells that were newly produced.

The TCRbeta library was prepared with unique molecular identifiers. TCRdb reprocessed the PCR reads via MiXCR and lists one record per CDR3 protein. The table lists under 850,000 distinct CDR3 sequences, around 14% of them singletons. V is TRBV15 and J is TRBJ2-5; 7 nucleotides agree with TRBD1. The sample here was PBMCs, taken before TCRalphabeta/CD19-depleted stem cell transplant. The receptor comes from a girl between 2 and 10 years old with congenital amegakaryocytic thrombocytopenia, due to receive a stem cell transplant. The CDR3 here is CATSRDPNRGKETQYF. The CDR3 bases are TGTGCCACCAGCAGAGATCCGAACAGGGGAAAAGAGACCCAGTACTTC. Full variable domain (outside the CDR3, taken from reference TRBV15 and TRBJ2-5): DAMVIQNPRYQVTQFGKPVTLSCSQTLNHNVMYWYQQKSSQAPKLLFHYYDKDFNNEADTPDNFQSRRPNTSFCFLDIRSPGLGDTAMYLCATSRDPNRGKETQYFGPGTRLLVL.